These T cell receptor beta chains were read from a single sample in a study of OX40 agonist ivuxolimab in advanced cancers. The assay was immunoSEQ multiplex PCR, and TCRdb's table has in-frame clones only and misses some. The data hold about 68,000 clones, with 80% to 90% observed a single time. This specimen was CD4+ or CD8+ T cells sorted from blood, taken in a trial of the OX40 agonist ivuxolimab. All receptors derive from an adult with an advanced solid tumor such as melanoma, head and neck, liver or kidney cancer. The CDR3 runs from the conserved cysteine through the conserved F or W. The D gene is left open where the match is weak. Only some rows state a clone size, as once, few, many or a class for expanded clones.

>-|-|TRBJ2-2|TRBV28
TGTGCCAGCAGTTTAGTAGGGCAACCCTTGAAGGCCGGGGAGCTGTTTTTT
CASSLVGQPLKAGELFF
>-|once|TRBJ2-1|TRBV29-1
TGCAGCGTAAGGGAGAGCTCCTACAATGAGCAGTTCTTC
CSVRESSYNEQFF
>-|-|TRBJ1-3|TRBV9
TGTGCCAGCAGCGTAAACCCAGGGAGGACTGGAAACACCATATATTTT
CASSVNPGRTGNTIYF
>TRBD1|-|TRBJ2-3|TRBV7-2
TGTGCCAGCAGCTCACGACAGGGGGGGAGCACAGATACGCAGTATTTT
CASSSRQGGSTDTQYF
>-|-|TRBJ1-4|TRBV7-9
TGTGCCAGCAGCTTACCGGGGGAAGGGACTAATGAAAAACTGTTTTTT
CASSLPGEGTNEKLFF
>TRBD1|-|TRBJ1-4|TRBV6-5
TGTGCCAGCAGTTACGACCGGGACAGCCTTAATGAAAAACTGTTTTTT
CASSYDRDSLNEKLFF
>-|-|TRBJ2-3|TRBV2
TGTGCCAGCACTCCGGGGTATGGCACAGATACGCAGTATTTT
CASTPGYGTDTQYF
>-|-|TRBJ2-7|TRBV5-1
TGCGCCAGTCGTATTTCGGAAGACTACGAGCAGTACTTC
CASRISEDYEQYF
>TRBD2|-|TRBJ2-5|TRBV29-1
TGCAGCGTCCGGGGGTTTCTTAGCGGGAGTCTAGAGACCCAGTACTTC
CSVRGFLSGSLETQYF
>-|-|TRBJ2-5|TRBV28
TGTGCCAGCAGTTTATCGGGTCCTCGGGAGACCCAGTACTTC
CASSLSGPRETQYF
>-|-|TRBJ2-2|TRBV15
TGTGCCACCAGCATCGTAAGAAACACCGGGGAGCTGTTTTTT
CATSIVRNTGELFF
>-|-|TRBJ1-2|TRBV2
TGTTGTGGTCGGACAGCCCTGTTTTTAGGCTACACCTTC
CCGRTALFLGYTF
>TRBD2|-|TRBJ2-7|TRBV15
TGTGCCACCAGCAGGGCGGGGGATTTAATCTACGAGCAGTACTTC
CATSRAGDLIYEQYF
>TRBD2|few|TRBJ2-3|TRBV4-3
TGCGCCAGCAGCCTAGATCCGGGACTAGCTGGAGATACGCAGTATTTT
CASSLDPGLAGDTQYF
>-|-|TRBJ2-1|TRBV7-2
TGTGCCAGCAGCTTAGCCAAGAGCTCCTACAATGAGCAGTTCTTC
CASSLAKSSYNEQFF
>TRBD2|-|TRBJ2-3|TRBV7-2
TGTGCCAGCAGCTTAGGGGCTAGCGGGGCTAGCACAGATACGCAGTATTTT
CASSLGASGASTDTQYF
>-|-|TRBJ2-3|TRBV10-3
TGTGCCATCAGGACGAACCAGCCCACAGATACGCAGTATTTT
CAIRTNQPTDTQYF
>TRBD2|-|TRBJ2-7|TRBV6-5
TGTGCCAGCAGTTACTCAAGCGGGAGGTCCTACGAGCAGTACTTC
CASSYSSGRSYEQYF
>-|few|TRBJ1-4|TRBV10-3
TGTGCCATCAGTGAGACTTACAGGGTTGAAAAACTGTTTTTT
CAISETYRVEKLFF
>-|-|TRBJ2-7|TRBV18
TGTGCCAGCTCACCACCGGAGGTGGGAAGGAACGAGCAGTACTTC
CASSPPEVGRNEQYF
>-|many|TRBJ1-4|TRBV7-9
TGTGCCAGCAGGCGAGGGAACGATGAAAAACTGTTTTTT
CASRRGNDEKLFF
>TRBD1|-|TRBJ2-7|TRBV5-4
TGTGCCAGCAGCTTCGGACAGGGGTCCCCCTACGAGCAGTACTTC
CASSFGQGSPYEQYF
>-|few|TRBJ1-1|TRBV18
TGTGCCAGCTCACCAGGGCTAAACACTGAAGCTTTCTTT
CASSPGLNTEAFF
>-|once|TRBJ1-2|TRBV19
TGTGCCAGTAGTATAAGGGCAGCCGGCTACACCTTC
CASSIRAAGYTF
>-|-|TRBJ1-2|TRBV6-5
TGTGCCAGCAGTCCCAATTTCGGGGACTATGGCTACACCTTC
CASSPNFGDYGYTF
>TRBD2|-|TRBJ2-1|TRBV9
TGTGCCAGCAGCGTAGCTGGGACTAACAATGAGCAGTTCTTC
CASSVAGTNNEQFF
>-|-|TRBJ2-1|TRBV6-5
TGTGCCAGCAGTAGACCGGGACCCCTCGGCAATGAGCAGTTCTTC
CASSRPGPLGNEQFF
>-|-|TRBJ2-7|TRBV5-8
TGTGCCAGCAGCCCCTTTGGGAGCGGCCCCTACGAGCAGTACTTC
CASSPFGSGPYEQYF
>-|-|TRBJ1-1|TRBV28
TGTGCCAGCAGTAATATAAACATGAACACTGAAGCTTTCTTT
CASSNINMNTEAFF
>-|-|TRBJ1-2|TRBV6-5
TGTGCCAGCAGGGTCCCCGGAGGGGACGGATATGGCTACACTTTC
CASRVPGGDGYGYTF
>-|-|TRBJ2-5|TRBV21-1
TGTGCCAGCAGCAGGCTGGGGCGGCCAGGGGAGACCCAGTACTTC
CASSRLGRPGETQYF
>TRBD2|-|TRBJ2-4|TRBV7-2
TGTGCCAGCAGCCACCCAGTTACTAGCGGGAGGGGTAGACAGTACTTC
CASSHPVTSGRGRQYF
>-|once|TRBJ1-2|TRBV28
TGTGCCAGCAGTTTAATAAAAGCGGGGGGCGGTGGCTACACCTTC
CASSLIKAGGGGYTF
>TRBD1|few|TRBJ1-5|TRBV4-1
TGCGCCAGCAGCCAAGCCCGCCAGGGGGCAGGAAATCAGCCCCAGCATTTT
CASSQARQGAGNQPQHF
>-|-|TRBJ2-7|TRBV5-1
TGCGCCAGCAGCTTGGATGGCAACTACGAGCAGTACTTC
CASSLDGNYEQYF
>TRBD1|-|TRBJ1-5|TRBV6-5
TGTGCCAGCAGGGGGACAGGCTACAATCAGCCCCAGCATTTT
CASRGTGYNQPQHF
>-|-|TRBJ2-1|TRBV5-6
TGTGCCAGCAGCCGACTAGAATTCAATGAGCAGTTCTTC
CASSRLEFNEQFF
>TRBD1|once|TRBJ2-7|TRBV6-5
TGTGCCAGCAGTCTGGACAGGTCCTACGAGCAGTACTTC
CASSLDRSYEQYF
>-|-|TRBJ1-6|TRBV6-1
TGTGCCAGCAGTGAAGCGAATCATAATTCACCCCTCCACTTT
CASSEANHNSPLHF
>-|-|TRBJ2-1|TRBV5-4
TGTGCCAGCAGCCCGGTCGTTTTAGGGCACAATGAGCAGTTCTTC
CASSPVVLGHNEQFF
>-|-|TRBJ2-7|TRBV5-4
TGTGCCAGCAGCTTACATGGCGTGCACGAGCAGTACTTC
CASSLHGVHEQYF
>TRBD2|-|TRBJ2-4|TRBV28
TGTGCCAGCATGAGTGGGGGGGGTAACATTCAGTACTTC
CASMSGGGNIQYF
>-|-|TRBJ1-5|TRBV7-9
TGTGCCAGCAGCTTAGCCTCAGGAGGGTACAATCAGCCCCAGCATTTT
CASSLASGGYNQPQHF
>TRBD2|-|TRBJ2-2|TRBV7-2
TGTGCCAGCAGCGAGGGGCTAGCGGGATACACCGGGGAGCTGTTTTTT
CASSEGLAGYTGELFF
>TRBD1|-|TRBJ2-2|TRBV6-5
TGTGCCAGCAGGCGACAGGGGAGGTCCGGGGAGCTGTTTTTT
CASRRQGRSGELFF
>-|few|TRBJ1-2|TRBV4-3
TGCGCCAGCAGCCAAGCAAGTCAGGCCACTTGGGATGGCTACACCTTC
CASSQASQATWDGYTF
>TRBD1|-|TRBJ1-1|TRBV28
TGTGCCAGCAGTCCTGCAGGGGGGTTGGGGAACACTGAAGCTTTCTTT
CASSPAGGLGNTEAFF
>TRBD1|-|TRBJ2-5|TRBV7-9
TGTGCCAGCAGCGCCTGGACAGGGATCGAAGGCGGGACCCAGTACTTC
CASSAWTGIEGGTQYF
>-|-|TRBJ2-7|TRBV6-6
TGTGCCAGCAGTTACGAAAGGAAGGGCGTAGTGGGGCAGTACTTC
CASSYERKGVVGQYF
>TRBD2|-|TRBJ2-3|TRBV5-1
TGCGCCAGCAGCTTAGCGGGAGAGGGTGTAGATACGCAGTATTTT
CASSLAGEGVDTQYF
>TRBD1|-|TRBJ1-1|TRBV7-9
TGTGCCAGCAGCTCGGGGACAGATGGCACTGAAGCTTTCTTT
CASSSGTDGTEAFF
>-|-|TRBJ2-5|TRBV18
TGTGCCAGCTCACCGATCGGAGAGACCCAGTACTTC
CASSPIGETQYF
>-|-|TRBJ1-1|TRBV30
TGTGCCTGGAGTCTCTCGCAGGGCACTGAAGCTTTCTTT
CAWSLSQGTEAFF
>-|-|TRBJ2-1|TRBV4-1
TGCGCCAGCAGCCAAGTTAACCTAGTCGAGTACAATGAGCAGTTCTTC
CASSQVNLVEYNEQFF
>-|-|TRBJ2-3|TRBV2
TGTGCCATTAGAGACCGGGAAAGCACAGATACGCAGTATTTT
CAIRDRESTDTQYF
>-|-|TRBJ1-5|TRBV25-1
TGTGCCAGCAGTGAATACGGGAGTGGACAGCCCCAGCATTTT
CASSEYGSGQPQHF
>TRBD1|-|TRBJ2-5|TRBV7-8
TGTGCCAGCAGCTTGAGACAGGGTGAGACCCAGTACTTC
CASSLRQGETQYF
>TRBD2|-|TRBJ2-2|TRBV18
TGTGCCAGCTCACTGGGACTAGCGGGAACCACCGGGGAGCTGTTTTTT
CASSLGLAGTTGELFF